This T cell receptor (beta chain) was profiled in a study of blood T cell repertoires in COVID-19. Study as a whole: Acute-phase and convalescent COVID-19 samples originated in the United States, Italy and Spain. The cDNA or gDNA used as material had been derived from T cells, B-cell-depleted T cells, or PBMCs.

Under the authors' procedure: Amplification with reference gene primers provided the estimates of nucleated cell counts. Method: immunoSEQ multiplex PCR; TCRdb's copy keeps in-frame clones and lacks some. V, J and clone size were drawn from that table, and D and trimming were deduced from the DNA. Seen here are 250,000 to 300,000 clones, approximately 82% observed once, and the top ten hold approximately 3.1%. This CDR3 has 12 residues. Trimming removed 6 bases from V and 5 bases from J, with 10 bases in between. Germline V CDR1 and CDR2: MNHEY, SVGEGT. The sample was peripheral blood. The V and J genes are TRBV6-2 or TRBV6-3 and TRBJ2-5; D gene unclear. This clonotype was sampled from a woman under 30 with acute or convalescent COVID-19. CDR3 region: CASSSGVETQYF. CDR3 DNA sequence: TGTGCCAGCAGCTCGGGTGTCGAGACCCAGTACTTC.